The 10 T cell receptor beta chains given below trace back to one sample, sequenced in a study of T cell responses to AZD1222 COVID-19 vaccine. Generated by immunoSEQ multiplex PCR, the TCRdb table keeps only in-frame clones and is missing some. Here the sample spans 95,000 to 150,000 clones, approximately 90% being singletons. The sample in question was peripheral blood, obtained 28 days after the second AZD1222 dose. The receptor set was obtained from an adult who received the AZD1222 COVID-19 vaccine.

V is TRBV7-2 and J is TRBJ1-5; possible D gene TRBD1, 6 bases. Germline V lookup: CDR1 SGHTA, CDR2 FQGNSA. Trimming removed 7 bases from V and 5 bases from J, with 15 bases in between. The CDR3 runs 14 residues. The CDR3 coding sequence is TGTGCCAGCACCCTATCTAACAGGGATCAGCCCCAGCATTTT. Translating gives CASTLSNRDQPQHF.

In DNA, the CDR3 is TGTGCCAGCAGCTTAGACAGGGGCCCTGGAAACACCATATATTTT. Amino acids: CASSLDRGPGNTIYF. The chain uses TRBV7-2 and TRBJ1-3; 7 bases are a match to TRBD1. Germline CDR1 SGHTA, CDR2 FQGNSA. CDR3 size: 15 residues. The junction had 2 bases not matched to a gene; V was cut back by 1 base and J by 2 bases.

This chain uses TRBV7-2 with TRBJ1-4, with D unclear. The CDR3 extends over 15 amino acids. V was pared by 1 base and J by 7 bases, with 13 bases between. Germline CDR1 reads SGHTA; CDR2 reads FQGNSA. The CDR3 sequence is CASSLVAAGGEKLFF. CDR3 bases: TGTGCCAGCAGCTTAGTGGCAGCGGGAGGTGAAAAACTGTTTTTT.

The count of this clone is one. This chain links TRBV19 with TRBJ1-5, with D hard to call. This CDR3 has 13 residues. The V end was cut by 5 bases, the J end by 2 bases, with 7 bases between. In germline, CDR1 is LNHDA, CDR2 SQIVND (reference sequence). The CDR3 bases are TGTGCCAGTAGTTGGTTGGGCAATCAGCCCCAGCATTTT. It is translated as CASSWLGNQPQHF.

The chain has TRBV5-5 and TRBJ2-3; D call uncertain. Trimming removed 0 bases at V and 5 bases at J, with 4 bases between. The CDR3 length is 12 residues. Germline-derived CDR1 and CDR2 are SGHKS and YYEKEE (reference sequence). This chain's CDR3 is CASSLVGDTQYF. As DNA, the CDR3 is TGTGCCAGCAGCTTGGTAGGAGATACGCAGTATTTT.

This chain joins TRBV12-5 and TRBJ2-1, with TRBD2 matching 14 bases. Germline-derived CDR1 and CDR2 are LGHNT and FRNRAP. CDR3 size: 17 residues. V was pared by 6 bases and J by 3 bases, with 7 bases of the junction left unmatched. CDR3 protein: CASGEGLAGAGYNEQFF. In DNA, the CDR3 is TGTGCTAGTGGAGAGGGACTAGCGGGGGCCGGCTACAATGAGCAGTTCTTC.

In its sample, this clone was seen a few times. The chain is built from TRBV7-9 and TRBJ2-5; weak D call: TRBD2 (6 bases). The CDR3 has 13 residues. Looked up from germline, CDR1 is SEHNR and CDR2 is FQNEAQ (reference sequence). Deletions cut 7 bases from V and 4 bases from J, with 13 bases between. As DNA, the CDR3 is TGTGCCAGCAAGAGGGGAGGTTTAGAGACCCAGTACTTC. This codes for CASKRGGLETQYF.

The CDR3 DNA sequence: TGTGCCAGCAGTTTTGTGGGGTTTTATCAGCCCCAGCATTTT. This sequence encodes CASSFVGFYQPQHF. The J gene is TRBJ1-5, the V gene TRBV28; no clear D gene. V was shortened by 3 bases and J by 5 bases, with 11 bases between the two germline ends. Germline-derived CDR1 and CDR2 are MDHEN and SYDVKM. This CDR3 contains 14 residues.

J is TRBJ2-5 and V is TRBV6-1; no clear D gene. This CDR3 region has 14 residues. The germline gives CDR1 MNHNS, CDR2 SASEGT. V lost 1 base and J 0 bases, leaving 6 bases between the germline ends. The DNA of the CDR3 is TGTGCCAGCAGTGAAGGAGTGTACCAAGAGACCCAGTACTTC. Its protein is CASSEGVYQETQYF.

This sequence joins TRBV6-5 and TRBJ2-7, with D possibly being TRBD1 or TRBD2 (5 bases each). CDR1 MNHEY and CDR2 SVGAGI come from the germline V gene. Trimming took off 4 bases at V and 5 bases at J, with 15 bases between the two ends. The CDR3 totals 14 residues. Written as DNA, the CDR3 is TGTGCCAGCAGTTGGGGCCTCGGGACCAACGAGCAGTACTTC. This encodes CASSWGLGTNEQYF.